The next 3 T cell receptor beta chains were all read from a single sample in a study of control samples from healthy donors and cancer patients. This table comes from immunoSEQ multiplex PCR, and its TCRdb copy is limited to in-frame clones, with some not included. The table records some 190,000 clones, about nine tenths of them present only once. Sample: blood. The receptor source for this set is a man aged 25-40 years in good health.

This rearrangement joins TRBV2 to TRBJ1-4; possible D gene TRBD1, 6 bases. The CDR3 spans 14 residues. Deletions cut 5 bases from V and 4 bases from J, with 11 bases between. From germline, CDR1 is SNHLY and CDR2 FYNNEI. CDR3 in amino acids: CASSPQGHNEKLFF. CDR3 bases: TGTGCCAGCAGTCCACAGGGCCATAATGAAAAACTGTTTTTT.

This clone was counted once. The rearrangement joins TRBV6-2 or TRBV6-3 to TRBJ1-2; D gene unclear. The CDR3 totals 12 residues. V was clipped by 4 bases and J by 8 bases, with 11 bases between them. Looked up from germline, CDR1 is MNHEY and CDR2 is SVGEGT. CDR3 nucleotides: TGTGCCAGCAGTTCGTGGACGGGGGGCTACACCTTC. Translation: CASSSWTGGYTF.

V usage is TRBV12-3 or TRBV12-4 and J usage is TRBJ1-5, with unresolved D. The V gene lost 6 bases and the J gene lost 3 bases, with 6 bases spanning the gap. The CDR3 has 12 residues. The CDR3 spells CASSSDNQPQHF. The DNA for the CDR3 is TGTGCCAGCAGCTCTGACAATCAGCCCCAGCATTTT.